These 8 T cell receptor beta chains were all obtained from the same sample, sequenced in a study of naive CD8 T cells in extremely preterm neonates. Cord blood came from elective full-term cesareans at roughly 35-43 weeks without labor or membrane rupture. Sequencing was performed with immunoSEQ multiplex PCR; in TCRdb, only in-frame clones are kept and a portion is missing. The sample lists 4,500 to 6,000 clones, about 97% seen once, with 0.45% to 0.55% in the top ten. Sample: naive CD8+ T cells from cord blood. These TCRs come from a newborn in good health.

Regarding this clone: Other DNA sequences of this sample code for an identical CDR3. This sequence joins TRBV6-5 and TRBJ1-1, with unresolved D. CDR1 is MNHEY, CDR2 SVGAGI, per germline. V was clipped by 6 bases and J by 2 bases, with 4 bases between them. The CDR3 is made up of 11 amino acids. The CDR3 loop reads CASSSNTEAFF. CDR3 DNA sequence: TGTGCCAGCAGCTCCAACACTGAAGCTTTCTTT.

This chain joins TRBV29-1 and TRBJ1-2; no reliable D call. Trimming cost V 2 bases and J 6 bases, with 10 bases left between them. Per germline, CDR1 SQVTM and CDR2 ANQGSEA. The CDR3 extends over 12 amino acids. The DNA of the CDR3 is TGCAGCGTTGAAAGAGGTGGCGATGGCTACACCTTC. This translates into CSVERGGDGYTF. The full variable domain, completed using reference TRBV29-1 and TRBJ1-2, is SAVISQKPSRDICQRGTSLTIQCQVDSQVTMMFWYRQQPGQSLTLIATANQGSEATYESGFVIDKFPISRPNLTFSTLTVSNMSPEDSSIYLCSVERGGDGYTFGSGTRLTVV.

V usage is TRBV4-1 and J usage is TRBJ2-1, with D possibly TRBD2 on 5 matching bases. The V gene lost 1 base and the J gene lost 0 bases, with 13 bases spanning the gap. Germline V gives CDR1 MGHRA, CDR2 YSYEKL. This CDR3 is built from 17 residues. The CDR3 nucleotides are TGCGCCAGCAGCCAAGCCCCCCTAGCTAGCTCCTACAATGAGCAGTTCTTC. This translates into CASSQAPLASSYNEQFF.

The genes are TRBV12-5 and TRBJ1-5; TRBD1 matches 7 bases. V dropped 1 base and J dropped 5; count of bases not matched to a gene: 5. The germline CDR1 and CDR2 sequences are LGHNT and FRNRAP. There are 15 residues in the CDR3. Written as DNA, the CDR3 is TGTGCTAGTGGTTTGGGCTACGGGACAGATCAGCCCCAGCATTTT. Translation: CASGLGYGTDQPQHF.

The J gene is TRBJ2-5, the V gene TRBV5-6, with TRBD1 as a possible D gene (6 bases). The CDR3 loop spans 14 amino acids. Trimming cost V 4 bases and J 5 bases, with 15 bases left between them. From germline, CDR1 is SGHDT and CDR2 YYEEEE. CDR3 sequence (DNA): TGTGCCAGCAGCCCTAACAGGGTGGACGAGACCCAGTACTTC. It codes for CASSPNRVDETQYF.

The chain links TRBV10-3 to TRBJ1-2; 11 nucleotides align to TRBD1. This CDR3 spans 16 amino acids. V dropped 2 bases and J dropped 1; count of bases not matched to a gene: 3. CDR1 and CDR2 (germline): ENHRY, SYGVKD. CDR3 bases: TGTGCCATCAGTGAGGGGGGACAGGGGGTTAACTATGGCTACACCTTC. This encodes CAISEGGQGVNYGYTF.

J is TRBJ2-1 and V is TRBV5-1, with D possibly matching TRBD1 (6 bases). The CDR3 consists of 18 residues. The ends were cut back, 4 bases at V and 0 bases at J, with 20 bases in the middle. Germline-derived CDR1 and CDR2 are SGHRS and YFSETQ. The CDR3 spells CASSPGIRGWSSYNEQFF. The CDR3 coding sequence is TGCGCCAGCAGCCCTGGGATAAGGGGGTGGAGCTCCTACAATGAGCAGTTCTTC.

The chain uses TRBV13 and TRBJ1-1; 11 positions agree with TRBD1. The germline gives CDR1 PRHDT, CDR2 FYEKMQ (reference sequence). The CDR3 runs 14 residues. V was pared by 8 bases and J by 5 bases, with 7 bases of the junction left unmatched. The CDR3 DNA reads TGTGCCAGCGGACAGGGGGCTAGTTGGACTGAAGCTTTCTTT. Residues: CASGQGASWTEAFF.